This is a list of T cell receptor beta chains from one sample in a study of blood T cell repertoires in COVID-19. Clones were sequenced by immunoSEQ multiplex PCR, and TCRdb holds only the in-frame ones, with some missing. The data contain roughly 350,000 clones, approximately 88% of them singletons. Sequenced input: peripheral blood. These receptors were taken from a woman aged 45-59 years with active or convalescent COVID-19. Both conserved end residues are part of each CDR3. The D gene is left open where the match is weak. Size tells how often a clone was seen (once, few, many) or the class of an expanded clone, and some rows leave it out.

clone_size: .; cdr3_length: 14; v_call: TRBV28; d_call: .; j_call: TRBJ2-7; cdr3_nt: TGTGCCAGCAGTTTTTCGGACAGAACCTACGAGCAGTACTTC; cdr3_aa: CASSFSDRTYEQYF
clone_size: .; cdr3_length: 19; v_call: TRBV30; d_call: TRBD1; j_call: TRBJ1-2; cdr3_nt: TGTGCCAGTTACCGGGACAGGGAAATTTCATATGGAGCTTACTATGGCTACACCTTC; cdr3_aa: CASYRDREISYGAYYGYTF
clone_size: .; cdr3_length: 14; v_call: TRBV20-1; d_call: .; j_call: TRBJ2-1; cdr3_nt: TGCAGTGCTAGTCCGGCGGGCTCCTACAATGAGCAGTTCTTC; cdr3_aa: CSASPAGSYNEQFF
clone_size: .; cdr3_length: 13; v_call: TRBV6-4; d_call: .; j_call: TRBJ2-3; cdr3_nt: TGTGCCAGCAGTGCCCGTTTCACAGATACGCAGTATTTT; cdr3_aa: CASSARFTDTQYF
clone_size: .; cdr3_length: 18; v_call: TRBV7-6; d_call: TRBD1; j_call: TRBJ2-7; cdr3_nt: TGTGCCAGCAGCTTAAAACCATTCCTTGGGGACAGCCAATACGAGCAGTACTTC; cdr3_aa: CASSLKPFLGDSQYEQYF
clone_size: .; cdr3_length: 16; v_call: TRBV25-1; d_call: TRBD2; j_call: TRBJ2-1; cdr3_nt: TGTGCCAGCAGTGAATATCCTAGCGGGGGGGCAGGGGAGCAGTTCTTC; cdr3_aa: CASSEYPSGGAGEQFF
clone_size: .; cdr3_length: 12; v_call: TRBV3-1/TRBV3-2; d_call: .; j_call: TRBJ2-5; cdr3_nt: TGTGCCAGCAGCCAACGGGAAGAGACCCAGTACTTC; cdr3_aa: CASSQREETQYF
clone_size: .; cdr3_length: 14; v_call: TRBV5-4; d_call: .; j_call: TRBJ2-1; cdr3_nt: TGTGCCAGCAGCTTGGGATTAGCAATCGATGAGCAGTTCTTC; cdr3_aa: CASSLGLAIDEQFF
clone_size: .; cdr3_length: 11; v_call: TRBV12-3/TRBV12-4; d_call: .; j_call: TRBJ2-7; cdr3_nt: TGTGCCAGCAGGCGCGACTACGAGCAGTACTTC; cdr3_aa: CASRRDYEQYF
clone_size: .; cdr3_length: 18; v_call: TRBV6-2/TRBV6-3; d_call: .; j_call: TRBJ1-5; cdr3_nt: TGTGCCAGCAGTTTTGAGGCACGGGGGGCTGGGAGCAATCAGCCCCAGCATTTT; cdr3_aa: CASSFEARGAGSNQPQHF
clone_size: .; cdr3_length: 18; v_call: TRBV19; d_call: TRBD2; j_call: TRBJ2-1; cdr3_nt: TGTGCCAGTAGTAAGGGACTAGCGGGGGCGATGTCCTACAATGAGCAGTTCTTC; cdr3_aa: CASSKGLAGAMSYNEQFF
clone_size: .; cdr3_length: 17; v_call: TRBV25-1; d_call: .; j_call: TRBJ2-4; cdr3_nt: TGTGCCAGCAGTGAATTGGGGCCTACGACAGCCAAAAACATTCAGTACTTC; cdr3_aa: CASSELGPTTAKNIQYF
clone_size: .; cdr3_length: 18; v_call: TRBV9; d_call: TRBD2; j_call: TRBJ2-3; cdr3_nt: TGTGCCAGCAGCGAAGGGAGCGGGAGGGCCCCGATGGGGGATACGCAGTATTTT; cdr3_aa: CASSEGSGRAPMGDTQYF
clone_size: .; cdr3_length: 14; v_call: TRBV28; d_call: .; j_call: TRBJ1-1; cdr3_nt: TGTGCCAGCAGTAAAGGACAGATGAACACTGAAGCTTTCTTT; cdr3_aa: CASSKGQMNTEAFF
clone_size: .; cdr3_length: 16; v_call: TRBV4-3; d_call: TRBD2; j_call: TRBJ2-1; cdr3_nt: TGCGCCAGCAGCCGCGCCACTAGCGGGAACTACGATGAGCAGTTCTTC; cdr3_aa: CASSRATSGNYDEQFF
clone_size: .; cdr3_length: 13; v_call: TRBV19; d_call: TRBD1; j_call: TRBJ1-3; cdr3_nt: TGTGCCAGTAGTGACAGGGACGGAAACACCATATATTTT; cdr3_aa: CASSDRDGNTIYF
clone_size: .; cdr3_length: 14; v_call: TRBV24-1; d_call: .; j_call: TRBJ1-3; cdr3_nt: TGTGCCACCCGTATTGACAAGACTGGAAACACCATATATTTT; cdr3_aa: CATRIDKTGNTIYF
clone_size: .; cdr3_length: 13; v_call: TRBV7-9; d_call: .; j_call: TRBJ2-7; cdr3_nt: TGTGCCAGCAGCTCCCGGGAGCTCTACGAGCAGTACTTC; cdr3_aa: CASSSRELYEQYF
clone_size: .; cdr3_length: 14; v_call: TRBV25-1; d_call: .; j_call: TRBJ1-1; cdr3_nt: TGTGCCAGCAAACCGGGACAAAGAAACACTGAAGCTTTCTTT; cdr3_aa: CASKPGQRNTEAFF
clone_size: .; cdr3_length: 18; v_call: TRBV7-6; d_call: .; j_call: TRBJ1-4; cdr3_nt: TGTGCCAGCAGCTTAGATATCTCTATTGAGGGGGTACGTGAAAAACTGTTTTTT; cdr3_aa: CASSLDISIEGVREKLFF
clone_size: .; cdr3_length: 16; v_call: TRBV5-1; d_call: TRBD1; j_call: TRBJ1-1; cdr3_nt: TGCGCCAGCAGCTTGGGCCTAGGACAGGGTAACACTGAAGCTTTCTTT; cdr3_aa: CASSLGLGQGNTEAFF
clone_size: .; cdr3_length: 13; v_call: TRBV29-1; d_call: .; j_call: TRBJ2-3; cdr3_nt: TGCAGCGTTGAAAAGGGGAGCACAGATACGCAGTATTTT; cdr3_aa: CSVEKGSTDTQYF
clone_size: .; cdr3_length: 13; v_call: TRBV28; d_call: .; j_call: TRBJ1-1; cdr3_nt: TGTGCCAGCAGTCCCGGAGGGGGGGATGTAACTTTCTTT; cdr3_aa: CASSPGGGDVTFF
clone_size: .; cdr3_length: 13; v_call: TRBV12-3/TRBV12-4; d_call: .; j_call: TRBJ1-2; cdr3_nt: TGTGCCAGCAGTTCCCGCGACACCTATGGCTACACCTTC; cdr3_aa: CASSSRDTYGYTF
clone_size: .; cdr3_length: 15; v_call: TRBV19; d_call: .; j_call: TRBJ1-1; cdr3_nt: TGTGCCAGTAGTCTTGTAAGGCGGATGAACACTGAAGCTTTCTTT; cdr3_aa: CASSLVRRMNTEAFF
clone_size: .; cdr3_length: 14; v_call: TRBV7-2; d_call: TRBD1; j_call: TRBJ1-5; cdr3_nt: TGTGCCAGCAGCGTGGGACAGGGGGTTCCGCCCCAGCATTTT; cdr3_aa: CASSVGQGVPPQHF
clone_size: few; cdr3_length: 16; v_call: TRBV19; d_call: .; j_call: TRBJ1-5; cdr3_nt: TGTGCCAGTAGTATGGCCCCCGCTTTGGGCAATCAGCCCCAGCATTTT; cdr3_aa: CASSMAPALGNQPQHF
clone_size: .; cdr3_length: 15; v_call: TRBV10-3; d_call: TRBD2; j_call: TRBJ2-3; cdr3_nt: TGTGCCACGAGGACTAGCGGGGGAGAGACAGATACGCAGTATTTT; cdr3_aa: CATRTSGGETDTQYF
clone_size: .; cdr3_length: 15; v_call: TRBV19; d_call: TRBD1; j_call: TRBJ1-5; cdr3_nt: TGTGCCAGTAGTATAGTTGACAGGGGAGGACGGCCCCAGCATTTT; cdr3_aa: CASSIVDRGGRPQHF
clone_size: .; cdr3_length: 20; v_call: TRBV3-1/TRBV3-2; d_call: TRBD2; j_call: TRBJ2-6; cdr3_nt: TGTGCCAGCAGCGCGGGCAGGGCTGCTAGCGGGAGGTCTGGGGCCAACGTCCTGACTTTC; cdr3_aa: CASSAGRAASGRSGANVLTF
clone_size: .; cdr3_length: 13; v_call: TRBV12-3/TRBV12-4; d_call: TRBD1; j_call: TRBJ2-7; cdr3_nt: TGTGCCAGCAGCCCGGGACAGTCCTACGAGCAGTACTTC; cdr3_aa: CASSPGQSYEQYF
clone_size: .; cdr3_length: 15; v_call: TRBV2; d_call: TRBD1; j_call: TRBJ1-3; cdr3_nt: TGTGCCAGCAGCGCGGACAGGGGCTCTGGAAACACCATATATTTT; cdr3_aa: CASSADRGSGNTIYF
clone_size: .; cdr3_length: 13; v_call: TRBV19; d_call: .; j_call: TRBJ2-7; cdr3_nt: TGTGCCAGTAGTTCGCGGCAGATCTACGAGCAGTACTTC; cdr3_aa: CASSSRQIYEQYF
clone_size: .; cdr3_length: 15; v_call: TRBV30; d_call: TRBD1; j_call: TRBJ2-5; cdr3_nt: TGTGCCTGGAGTGTATGGGACAGGACCCAAGAGACCCAGTACTTC; cdr3_aa: CAWSVWDRTQETQYF
clone_size: .; cdr3_length: 15; v_call: TRBV7-9; d_call: TRBD1; j_call: TRBJ1-1; cdr3_nt: TGTGCCAGCACCCTGTTAACAGGGGAAGGAGAGGAAGCTTTCTTT; cdr3_aa: CASTLLTGEGEEAFF
clone_size: .; cdr3_length: 15; v_call: TRBV3-1/TRBV3-2; d_call: TRBD2; j_call: TRBJ2-1; cdr3_nt: TGTGCCAGCCGCCAAGCGGGGGGCCTGTACAATGAGCAGTTCTTC; cdr3_aa: CASRQAGGLYNEQFF
clone_size: .; cdr3_length: 16; v_call: TRBV4-1; d_call: TRBD1; j_call: TRBJ2-1; cdr3_nt: TGCGCCAGCAGCCACGGGCTCAGGGGGCTTGGAGATGAGCAGTTCTTC; cdr3_aa: CASSHGLRGLGDEQFF
clone_size: once; cdr3_length: 15; v_call: TRBV7-8; d_call: .; j_call: TRBJ2-3; cdr3_nt: TGTGCCAGCAGCTTAGATGGCAGGGGGGCAGATACGCAGTATTTT; cdr3_aa: CASSLDGRGADTQYF
clone_size: .; cdr3_length: 14; v_call: TRBV9; d_call: TRBD2; j_call: TRBJ2-3; cdr3_nt: TGTGCCAGCAGCGCTTTTAGCGGGGCAGATACGCAGTATTTT; cdr3_aa: CASSAFSGADTQYF
clone_size: .; cdr3_length: 16; v_call: TRBV11-2; d_call: .; j_call: TRBJ1-5; cdr3_nt: TGTGCCAGCAGCTCAGTACAGGGTGATAGCAATCAGCCCCAGCATTTT; cdr3_aa: CASSSVQGDSNQPQHF
clone_size: .; cdr3_length: 14; v_call: TRBV9; d_call: TRBD1; j_call: TRBJ1-2; cdr3_nt: TGTGCCAGCAGCGGACGCCACAGGGGAGATGGCTACACCTTC; cdr3_aa: CASSGRHRGDGYTF
clone_size: .; cdr3_length: 12; v_call: TRBV21-1; d_call: .; j_call: TRBJ1-3; cdr3_nt: TGTGCCAGCTTCCAAATTGGAAACACCATATATTTT; cdr3_aa: CASFQIGNTIYF
clone_size: .; cdr3_length: 13; v_call: TRBV27; d_call: .; j_call: TRBJ2-7; cdr3_nt: TGTGCCAGCAGTTTATCAGGGGGAAACGAGCAGTACTTC; cdr3_aa: CASSLSGGNEQYF
clone_size: .; cdr3_length: 15; v_call: TRBV25-1; d_call: TRBD1; j_call: TRBJ1-6; cdr3_nt: TGTGCCAGCATTGGGACAGATAGAGGGAATTCACCCCTCCACTTT; cdr3_aa: CASIGTDRGNSPLHF
clone_size: .; cdr3_length: 13; v_call: TRBV4-2; d_call: .; j_call: TRBJ1-1; cdr3_nt: TGTGCCAGCAGCCAACAAAGTAGCACTGAAGCTTTCTTT; cdr3_aa: CASSQQSSTEAFF
clone_size: .; cdr3_length: 16; v_call: TRBV11-2; d_call: .; j_call: TRBJ2-7; cdr3_nt: TGTGCCAGCAGCTTAGTAGCTCAAAGGAGCTCCTACGAGCAGTACTTC; cdr3_aa: CASSLVAQRSSYEQYF
clone_size: .; cdr3_length: 17; v_call: TRBV19; d_call: .; j_call: TRBJ2-4; cdr3_nt: TGTGCCAGTAGTATAGTGGCGTGGAGTGGAGCCAAAAACATTCAGTACTTC; cdr3_aa: CASSIVAWSGAKNIQYF
clone_size: .; cdr3_length: 16; v_call: TRBV7-2; d_call: TRBD2; j_call: TRBJ2-1; cdr3_nt: TGTGCCAGCAGCGAGTCACAGCGGGGATCGTTGAATGAGCAGTTCTTC; cdr3_aa: CASSESQRGSLNEQFF
clone_size: .; cdr3_length: 13; v_call: TRBV28; d_call: .; j_call: TRBJ1-1; cdr3_nt: TGTGCCAGTAGCGGGGGGGTACGGACTGAAGCTTTCTTT; cdr3_aa: CASSGGVRTEAFF
clone_size: .; cdr3_length: 18; v_call: TRBV7-9; d_call: TRBD2; j_call: TRBJ2-2; cdr3_nt: TGTGCCAGCAGCTTAGTATTCAGGGGGACTAGCAACACCGGGGAGCTGTTTTTT; cdr3_aa: CASSLVFRGTSNTGELFF
clone_size: .; cdr3_length: 15; v_call: TRBV30; d_call: .; j_call: TRBJ2-3; cdr3_nt: TGTGCCTGGAGGTTTTGGCCCGGGGGCACAGATACGCAGTATTTT; cdr3_aa: CAWRFWPGGTDTQYF